One T cell receptor beta chain is described in this entry. Its antigen is still unknown. Single TCR cDNA molecules each had their own unique molecular identifier. From the 5' RACE reads, TCRdb called clonotypes with MiXCR, one entry per CDR3 protein. The table lists 20,000 to 25,000 distinct CDR3 sequences, about 4.6% of them singletons. This entry belongs to a study of spatial heterogeneity in lung cancer. Study-level findings and limits: There were more appearances of ubiquitous expanded tumor TCRs in blood at resection than at follow-up.

Documented time point: sample taken at primary tumor resection. Without sorting, whole RNA was sequenced from tumor, nontumor lung or frozen PBMC. This receptor was obtained from a male donor with early-stage non-small cell lung cancer. Sequencing used PBMCs, obtained at surgery.

The CDR3 nucleotides are TGTGCCAGTAGTTCCCGGGAGACGAACACTGAAGCTTTCTTT. Translating it yields CASSSRETNTEAFF. The V call is TRBV19, the J call TRBJ1-1, with unresolved D. The ends were cut back, 5 bases at V and 1 base at J, with 11 bases in the middle. Per germline, CDR1 LNHDA and CDR2 SQIVND (reference sequence). The CDR3 length is 14 residues.